The 10 T cell receptor beta chains below come from one sample, sequenced in a study of blood T cell repertoires in COVID-19. Only in-frame clones appear in the TCRdb table, and some are missing; sequencing was by immunoSEQ multiplex PCR. The repertoire holds about 58,000 clones, with approximately 90% as singletons. The sequenced material came from peripheral blood. The receptors were gathered from a man aged 55 to 70 with acute or convalescent COVID-19.

The CDR3 loop reads CASSSRGLAGDQFF. The DNA for the CDR3 is TGTGCCAGCAGTTCGAGGGGACTAGCGGGAGACCAGTTCTTC. This chain joins TRBV27 and TRBJ2-1; TRBD2 matches at 14 bases. Germline V gene sequence: CDR1 MNHEY, CDR2 SMNVEV (reference sequence). There are 14 residues in the CDR3. Losses at the gene ends were 4 bases for V and 13 bases for J; bases not matched to a gene: 6.

V usage is TRBV18 and J usage is TRBJ1-5; D remains unclear. The CDR3 covers 15 residues. V was clipped by 6 bases and J by 7 bases, with 19 bases between them. The V gene's germline CDR1 is KGHSH and CDR2 LQKENI. The CDR3 loop reads CASSALREVDQPQHF. The CDR3 nucleotides read TGTGCCAGCTCCGCCCTGCGGGAAGTTGACCAGCCCCAGCATTTT.

This clone was counted a single time. V gene TRBV28 combines with J gene TRBJ2-5; D may be TRBD2 (5 bases). Germline assignment: CDR1 MDHEN and CDR2 SYDVKM. This CDR3 spans 15 amino acids. Deletions cut 5 bases from V and 2 bases from J, with 15 bases between. CDR3 sequence reads: CASSPTRARQETQYF. The CDR3 region has the DNA TGTGCCAGCAGTCCCACGAGGGCAAGGCAAGAGACCCAGTACTTC. The full variable domain, with the rest looked up from reference TRBV28 and TRBJ2-5, is DVKVTQSSRYLVKRTGEKVFLECVQDMDHENMFWYRQDPGLGLRLIYFSYDVKMKEKGDIPEGYSVSREKKERFSLILESASTNQTSMYLCASSPTRARQETQYFGPGTRLLVL.

The table lists this clone with a count of one. This chain links TRBV18 with TRBJ2-1, with TRBD2 as a possible D gene (5 bases). Trimming removed 3 bases from V and 8 bases from J, with 14 bases in between. Looked up from germline, CDR1 is KGHSH and CDR2 is LQKENI. The CDR3 totals 14 residues. Written as DNA, the CDR3 is TGTGCCAGCTCACCCTCGAGGACTCTCGATGAGCAGTTCTTC. Translation: CASSPSRTLDEQFF.

This clone showed up just once. The chain combines TRBV7-2 with TRBJ2-1; 10 nucleotides line up with TRBD2. The CDR3 totals 16 residues. V lost 3 bases and J lost 7; bases outside the gene matches: 9. In germline, CDR1 is SGHTA, CDR2 FQGNSA. CDR3 in DNA: TGTGCCAGCAGCTTGTTCCCTAGCGGGAGTAATAATGAGCAGTTCTTC. It yields the protein CASSLFPSGSNNEQFF.

V usage is TRBV28 and J usage is TRBJ2-7; no clear D gene. Between the trimmed V and J ends, which lost 3 bases and 5 bases, there was a span of 17 bases. CDR3 size: 15 residues. Germline assignment: CDR1 MDHEN and CDR2 SYDVKM. CDR3 in DNA: TGTGCCAGCAGTTTGGATCCCGGTCGGAGTGACGAGCAGTACTTC. This translates into CASSLDPGRSDEQYF.

The rearrangement links TRBV7-2 to TRBJ1-4; D possibly corresponds to TRBD1 (5 bases). The CDR3 totals 15 residues. Germline values: CDR1 SGHTA, CDR2 FQGNSA. Between the trimmed V and J ends, which lost 5 bases and 4 bases, there was a span of 14 bases. CDR3 nucleotide sequence: TGTGCCAGCAGCAGGGAGGGCAGGGATAATGAAAAACTGTTTTTT. The encoded protein is CASSREGRDNEKLFF.

CDR3 sequence: CASSLEGTPTYEQYF. CDR3 sequence (DNA): TGTGCCAGCAGCTTAGAAGGGACACCCACCTACGAGCAGTACTTC. The J gene is TRBJ2-7, the V gene TRBV7-9, with a possible D match to TRBD1 (6 bases). The CDR3 is 15 amino acids. Trimming took off 1 base at V and 2 bases at J, with 12 bases between the two ends. CDR1 and CDR2 from the germline V gene are SEHNR and FQNEAQ (reference sequence).

The CDR3 is CASSYSSRVDGNTIYF. CDR3 sequence (DNA): TGTGCCAGCAGTTACTCGAGCAGGGTGGACGGAAACACCATATATTTT. V is TRBV6-2 or TRBV6-3 and J is TRBJ1-3, with D perhaps matching TRBD1 (5 bases). There are 16 residues in the CDR3. From germline, CDR1 is MNHEY and CDR2 SVGEGT. Trimming took 0 bases from V and 4 from J, leaving 13 bases between them.

The CDR3 bases are TGTGCCAGCAGCTTATCCGGGACAAACAATCAGCCCCAGCATTTT. It yields the protein CASSLSGTNNQPQHF. The gene calls are TRBV7-2 and TRBJ1-5; possible D gene TRBD1, 6 bases. CDR3 length: 15 amino acids. The germline V and J ends were trimmed by 2 bases and 3 bases, with 11 bases remaining between them. Germline CDR1 reads SGHTA; CDR2 reads FQGNSA.